This T cell receptor beta chain was documented in a study of blood T cell repertoires in COVID-19. About the study: From T cells, B-cell-depleted T cells, or PBMCs came the material, which was cDNA or gDNA.

The length of the CDR3 is 18 residues. The germline V gene has CDR1 MNHEY and CDR2 SMNVEV (reference sequence). V was clipped by 4 bases and J by 1 base; unmatched bases: 15. Authors' analysis steps: Scientists estimated how many nucleated cells there were by amplifying reference gene primers. Assay used: immunoSEQ multiplex PCR; TCRdb lists only in-frame clones, some missing. Clone size and the V and J calls come from that table; the DNA yielded D and trimming. The data show a few hundred thousand clones, about 91% seen once. The sample holds one count of this clone. The rearrangement joins TRBV27 to TRBJ2-7; 8 nucleotides match TRBD2. The receptor was isolated from a person under 35 with COVID-19, enrolled during active disease. Sample: peripheral blood. The CDR3 here is CASSSGAGGGVVSYEQYF. The CDR3 DNA reads as TGTGCCAGCAGTTCGGGGGCCGGGGGGGGAGTCGTTTCCTACGAGCAGTACTTC.